The 30 T cell receptor beta chains below all came from one sample that was sequenced in a study of CXCR3-negative and CXCR3-positive naive CD8 T cells. Study findings and constraints: Researchers report that CXCR3-positive naive cells carry more hydrophobic TRB CDR3s than CXCR3-negative naive cells.

No antigen has been identified for these receptors. Preparation of TRB cDNA libraries relied on 5' RACE carrying UMI labels. TCRdb reprocessed the 5' RACE reads and keeps a single row for each CDR3 protein, giving no DNA. The sample spans over 55,000 distinct CDR3 sequences; the ten largest clones claim around 4.9%. The specimen was naive CXCR3+ CD8+ T cells from blood. Subset noted: CD45RO-CCR7+CD27+CD95- naive CD8+ T cells expressing CXCR3 (TNR3+). The receptors stem from a human donor in good health. Some clones in this sample may be carry-over from other donors' samples.

The chain recombines TRBV7-9 with TRBJ2-2. This CDR3 region has 13 residues. Germline V gene lookup returns CDR1 SEHNR and CDR2 FQNEAQ (reference sequence). CDR3 residues: CASSILNTGELFF.

The V call is TRBV19, the J call TRBJ2-7; TCRdb reports TRBD1, a call that lacks DNA to check it against. CDR1 is LNHDA and CDR2 is SQIVND in the germline V gene (reference sequence). The CDR3 contains 15 residues. The CDR3 loop reads CASSYPDGSTYEQYF. The whole variable domain, remainder taken from reference TRBV19 and TRBJ2-7, is DGGITQSPKYLFRKEGQNVTLSCEQNLNHDAMYWYRQDPGQGLRLIYYSQIVNDFQKGDIAEGYSVSREKKESFPLTVTSAQKNPTAFYLCASSYPDGSTYEQYFGPGTRLTVT.

V is TRBV29-1 and J is TRBJ2-7. This CDR3 region has 13 residues. CDR1 is SQVTM and CDR2 is ANQGSEA in the germline V gene. The CDR3 region is CSVESRSSYEQYF.

V usage is TRBV11-2 and J usage is TRBJ2-2; TCRdb outputs TRBD1, but without DNA this stays unchecked. Germline CDR1 and CDR2: SGHAT and FQNNGV. This CDR3 has 17 amino acids. CDR3: CASSHGQGTKNTGELFF.

This rearrangement joins TRBV29-1 to TRBJ1-1; there is no DNA to check the TCRdb D call of TRBD1. This CDR3 contains 14 residues. CDR1 and CDR2 from the germline V gene are SQVTM and ANQGSEA. CDR3: CSVDNRDMNTEAFF.

CDR3 residues: CASSDQTGEPSRF. The chain recombines TRBV10-2 with TRBJ2-1; TCRdb outputs TRBD1, but without DNA this stays unchecked. Germline V gene lookup returns CDR1 WSHSY and CDR2 SAAADI. The CDR3 is made up of 13 amino acids.

The rearrangement links TRBV4-3 to TRBJ1-5. This CDR3 region has 13 residues. Germline lookup yields CDR1 LGHNA and CDR2 YSLEER. CDR3 protein: CASSRAENQPQHF.

J is TRBJ2-7 and V is TRBV6-4. The CDR3 is made up of 14 amino acids. From germline, CDR1 is MRHNA and CDR2 SNTAGT. CDR3 protein: CASSQGLSSYEQYF.

This chain joins TRBV28 and TRBJ2-7; the D call of TRBD1 rests on TCRdb alone, since no DNA is present to check it. This CDR3 is 14 amino acids long. Per the germline V gene, CDR1 is MDHEN and CDR2 is SYDVKM. This CDR3 is CASSDPGTGDGQYF.

This chain uses TRBV24-1 with TRBJ2-2; the D gene TCRdb calls, TRBD1, cannot be checked with no DNA. CDR1 KGHDR and CDR2 SFDVKD come from the germline V gene. CDR3 length equals 14 residues. The CDR3 sequence is CATATGGDTGELFF.

This chain connects TRBV20-1 to TRBJ1-2; the TCRdb call, TRBD1, lacks DNA for checking. CDR3 length: 14 residues. Germline V gene data show CDR1 as DFQATT and CDR2 as SNEGSKA (reference sequence). CDR3 in amino acids: CSARALGQPYGYTF.

This chain links TRBV4-2 with TRBJ2-7; TCRdb's D call of TRBD1 is untestable without DNA. In germline, CDR1 is LGHNA, CDR2 YNFKEQ. The CDR3 is 15 amino acids. CDR3 in amino acids: CASSQETGGLIEQYF.

The chain couples TRBV6-6 to TRBJ1-1; TCRdb lists TRBD1, though no DNA is available to test this call. CDR3 length: 13 residues. CDR1 is MNHNY and CDR2 is SVGAGI in the germline V gene (reference sequence). CDR3 in amino acids: CASSSTDNTEAFF.

This chain connects TRBV9 to TRBJ2-2; TCRdb names TRBD1, which stays unverified in the absence of DNA. Germline V gene lookup returns CDR1 SGDLS and CDR2 YYNGEE. The CDR3 sequence is 16 residues long. The CDR3 is CASSPLRGPNTGELFF.

This chain links TRBV5-1 with TRBJ2-7; the TRBD2 assignment by TCRdb is unverifiable without DNA. CDR3 length equals 13 residues. Germline lookup yields CDR1 SGHRS and CDR2 YFSETQ. CDR3 in amino acids: CASSLARDYEQYF.

The gene calls are TRBV13 and TRBJ2-7; absent DNA, TCRdb's TRBD1 call cannot be checked. The CDR3 runs to 15 residues. From germline, CDR1 is PRHDT and CDR2 FYEKMQ (reference sequence). CDR3 sequence: CASSLLGQGWYEQYF.

V gene TRBV7-7 combines with J gene TRBJ2-1. The CDR3 covers 13 residues. Germline CDR1 SSHAT, CDR2 FNYEAQ (reference sequence). This CDR3 reads CASSLGEYNEQFF. Supplemented by reference TRBV7-7 and TRBJ2-1, the full variable domain reads GAGVSQSPRYKVTKRGQDVTLRCDPISSHATLYWYQQALGQGPEFLTYFNYEAQPDKSGLPSDRFSAERPEGSISTLTIQRTEQRDSAMYRCASSLGEYNEQFFGPGTRLTVL.

The J gene is TRBJ1-2, the V gene TRBV4-3. The CDR3 spans 13 residues. Germline values: CDR1 LGHNA, CDR2 YSLEER. This chain's CDR3 is CASSQDPAYGYTF.

This rearrangement joins TRBV13 to TRBJ2-7; TCRdb indicates TRBD1, and absent DNA this call remains unverified. The CDR3 covers 12 residues. Germline assignment: CDR1 PRHDT and CDR2 FYEKMQ (reference sequence). The CDR3 sequence: CASSPDRTEQYF. Combining the CDR3 with reference TRBV13 and TRBJ2-7 gives the whole variable domain AAGVIQSPRHLIKEKRETATLKCYPIPRHDTVYWYQQGPGQDPQFLISFYEKMQSDKGSIPDRFSAQQFSDYHSELNMSSLELGDSALYFCASSPDRTEQYFGPGTRLTVT.

The rearrangement uses TRBV7-3 and TRBJ2-1; there is no DNA to check the TCRdb D call of TRBD2. The CDR3 sequence is 15 residues long. Germline CDR1 SGHTA, CDR2 FQGTGA. This CDR3 reads CASSLTGLAGNEQFF.

The chain joins TRBV6-5 to TRBJ1-1. This CDR3 region has 15 residues. Germline loops: CDR1 MNHEY, CDR2 SVGAGI. CDR3: CASSAFWPMNTEAFF.

V usage is TRBV12-3 or TRBV12-4 and J usage is TRBJ2-7. The CDR3 is 14 residues long. CDR3 in amino acids: CASSLMGEDYEQYF.

The genes are TRBV4-1 and TRBJ1-2; TCRdb designates TRBD1, a call that cannot be tested without DNA. The CDR3 runs to 18 residues. Per germline, CDR1 MGHRA and CDR2 YSYEKL. The CDR3 reads CASSQDPGQGLSNYGYTF.

The chain's CDR3 is CASSLFRDYTYNEQFF. This sequence joins TRBV3-1 and TRBJ2-1; lacking DNA, the TRBD2 call made by TCRdb goes unchecked. The CDR3 runs to 16 residues. Looked up from germline, CDR1 is LGHDT and CDR2 is YNNKEL (reference sequence).

The chain carries TRBV7-9 and TRBJ2-1; lacking DNA, the TRBD2 call made by TCRdb goes unchecked. Germline CDR1 SEHNR, CDR2 FQNEAQ (reference sequence). The CDR3 consists of 16 residues. The CDR3: CASRPTSGGTYNEQFF.

The V and J genes are TRBV29-1 and TRBJ1-2; TCRdb picks TRBD1, but there is no DNA to check that call. The germline CDR1 and CDR2 sequences are SQVTM and ANQGSEA. The CDR3 is made up of 14 amino acids. The CDR3: CSVYGQGVAYGYTF.

The J gene is TRBJ2-7, the V gene TRBV28; TCRdb's D call of TRBD2 is untestable without DNA. The CDR3 spans 16 residues. CDR1 and CDR2 from the germline V gene are MDHEN and SYDVKM. CDR3 sequence reads: CASSSGDSGYSYEQYF.

This sequence joins TRBV9 and TRBJ2-7. CDR1 SGDLS and CDR2 YYNGEE come from the germline V gene. This CDR3 has 12 amino acids. Here the CDR3 reads CASSGLADEQYF.

CDR3 region: CATRVWDRGPYEQYF. This rearrangement joins TRBV15 to TRBJ2-7; no DNA is available, so the TRBD1 call from TCRdb remains unchecked. Germline V gene lookup returns CDR1 LNHNV and CDR2 YYDKDF (reference sequence). The CDR3 extends over 15 amino acids.

The rearrangement joins TRBV24-1 to TRBJ2-7; TCRdb reports TRBD1, a call that lacks DNA to check it against. CDR1 and CDR2 (germline): KGHDR, SFDVKD. The CDR3 totals 13 residues. CDR3 residues: CATMDRGGVEQYF.